These 17 T cell receptor beta chains came from one sample sequenced in a study of blood T cells in healthy people across ages. With a J-beta primer mix and a sample-barcoded 5' primer, a second PCR ran about 7 to 12 cycles. In TCRdb, the 5' RACE reads were re-called with MiXCR into one record per CDR3 protein. The sample holds hundreds of thousands of distinct CDR3 sequences; roughly 30% are singletons and the top ten take approximately 15%. Source material: blood. These receptors all stem from a woman aged 80 or older in good health.

This clonotype was detected ten times or more. V is TRBV9 and J is TRBJ2-3; 9 bases are a match to TRBD2. From germline, CDR1 is SGDLS and CDR2 YYNGEE. The J segment lost 0 bases and the V segment lost 0 bases, leaving 8 bases of the junction unmatched. CDR3 length equals 18 residues. The chain's CDR3 is CASSVGLAGPKSTDTQYF. The CDR3 DNA reads as TGTGCCAGCAGCGTAGGTCTAGCGGGGCCCAAAAGCACAGATACGCAGTATTTT.

In its sample, this clonotype was seen many times. This rearrangement joins TRBV7-2 to TRBJ1-4; D may be TRBD1 (5 bases). The germline CDR1 and CDR2 sequences are SGHTA and FQGNSA. The CDR3 totals 15 residues. The ends were cut back, 1 base at V and 4 bases at J, with 10 bases in the middle. The CDR3 coding sequence is TGTGCCAGCAGCTTAGGGGGGGAATTTAATGAAAAACTGTTTTTT. Residues: CASSLGGEFNEKLFF.

This clonotype was detected ten times or more. The chain links TRBV6-6 to TRBJ2-5, with 8 bases identical to TRBD1. The CDR3 length is 13 residues. Germline V lookup: CDR1 MNHNY, CDR2 SVGAGI (reference sequence). V was clipped by 6 bases and J by 9 bases; unmatched bases: 9. Written as DNA, the CDR3 is TGTGCCAGCAGCTCTCAATCGGACAGGGCCCAGTACTTC. This codes for CASSSQSDRAQYF.

This clonotype has only a few counts. This may come from a read error, since a much larger clone is one base off. The chain is built from TRBV20-1 and TRBJ2-7; TRBD1 matches at 9 bases. The V segment lost 2 bases and the J segment 9 bases; nucleotides outside the gene matches: 23. From germline, CDR1 is DFQATT and CDR2 SNEGSKA (reference sequence). The CDR3 contains 18 residues. The CDR3 sequence: CSARSRGTGSVWGSGQYF. The CDR3 DNA reads TGCAGTGCTAGAAGTAGAGGGACAGGGTCTGTGTGGGGTTCCGGGCAGTACTTC.

The chain recombines TRBV20-1 with TRBJ2-7; D perhaps matches TRBD1 (5 bases). Trimming stripped 2 bases from V and 4 bases from J, with 9 bases between. This CDR3 region has 12 residues. Germline V CDR1 and CDR2: DFQATT, SNEGSKA (reference sequence). The CDR3 spells CSARRGQYEQYF. CDR3 nucleotides: TGCAGTGCTAGAAGGGGTCAGTACGAGCAGTACTTC.

Comments on this clonotype: This clone may be a read error of a much larger clone one base away. CDR3 DNA sequence: TGTGCCAGCAGCCAGGTTGGACCTTACAATGAGCAGTACTTC. This gives the protein CASSQVGPYNEQYF. The chain carries TRBV3-1 and TRBJ2-1; D is unclear. The J call may be in error: the DNA end matches TRBJ2-7 better. CDR3 size: 14 residues. CDR1 is LGHDT and CDR2 is YNNKEL in the germline V gene (reference sequence).

This clonotype came up many times. This chain joins TRBV7-7 and TRBJ2-1, with 14 nucleotides matching TRBD2. The CDR3 covers 16 residues. CDR1 SSHAT and CDR2 FNYEAQ come from the germline V gene (reference sequence). The V and J ends lost 4 bases and 6 bases, in that order; junction bases with no gene match: 5. Here the CDR3 DNA reads TGTGCCAGCAGCTCGCGGGGACTAGCGGGGGTCAATGAGCAGTTCTTC. It is translated as CASSSRGLAGVNEQFF.

The genes are TRBV4-2 and TRBJ2-5; D is tentatively TRBD1 or TRBD2 (6 bases each). CDR1 and CDR2 from the germline V gene are LGHNA and YNFKEQ. CDR3 length: 14 residues. V was cut by 4 bases and J by 11 bases, with 20 bases left in between. CDR3 residues: CASSPPGALNEQYF. CDR3 nucleotides: TGTGCCAGCAGCCCCCCGGGGGCCTTAAATGAGCAGTACTTC.

The chain carries TRBV27 and TRBJ1-1, with D possibly being TRBD1 (6 bases). Germline CDR1 is MNHEY and CDR2 is SMNVEV (reference sequence). The CDR3 has 15 amino acids. Trimming shortened V by 5 bases and J by 4 bases, and 17 bases separated the two germline ends. CDR3 in DNA: TGTGCCAGCAGTATAATAGGGGGAGCGGGCACTGAAGCTTTCTTT. Protein sequence: CASSIIGGAGTEAFF.

This clonotype came up many times. The V gene is TRBV4-1, the J gene TRBJ2-1; D remains unclear. Germline CDR1 is MGHRA and CDR2 is YSYEKL. V was pared by 0 bases and J by 6 bases, with 12 bases between. This CDR3 has 15 residues. CDR3 in amino acids: CASSQDLLVGNEQFF. As DNA, the CDR3 is TGCGCCAGCAGCCAAGATCTCCTAGTTGGCAATGAGCAGTTCTTC.

The J gene is TRBJ2-1, the V gene TRBV3-1; D not resolved. Per germline, CDR1 LGHDT and CDR2 YNNKEL (reference sequence). The CDR3 is 13 amino acids. V lost 1 base and J lost 5, with 6 bases in between. CDR3 residues: CASSQGVHNEQFF. In DNA form, the CDR3 reads TGTGCCAGCAGCCAAGGGGTGCACAATGAGCAGTTCTTC.

This clonotype was counted ten times or more. CDR3 in DNA: TGTGCCAGCAGAGGCAGGGAGGACACTGAAGCTTTCTTT. This gives the protein CASRGREDTEAFF. The chain is built from TRBV12-3 or TRBV12-4 and TRBJ1-1; possible D gene TRBD1, 5 bases. V was cut by 6 bases and J by 3 bases, with 11 bases left in between. The CDR3 covers 13 residues.

This clonotype appeared many times. V gene TRBV9 combines with J gene TRBJ1-2; D is uncertain. The CDR3 runs 12 residues. In germline, CDR1 is SGDLS, CDR2 YYNGEE. Trimming pared 6 bases from V and 4 bases from J, leaving 10 bases between. The CDR3 protein is CASKREGYGYTF. The CDR3 bases are TGTGCCAGCAAACGTGAGGGCTATGGCTACACCTTC.

The chain joins TRBV7-6 to TRBJ1-2, with TRBD1 matching 8 bases. The CDR3 runs to 19 residues. V dropped 5 bases and J dropped 2; count of bases not matched to a gene: 19. Germline values: CDR1 SGHVS, CDR2 FNYEAQ. CDR3 coding DNA: TGTGCCAGCAGCCCCAGGACAGGGTCTGATCGGGGAAGGAACTATGGCTACACCTTC. It codes for CASSPRTGSDRGRNYGYTF.

This chain links TRBV18 with TRBJ2-7, with D uncertain. Deletions cut 6 bases from V and 3 bases from J, with 18 bases between. The CDR3 is made up of 15 amino acids. Germline V gives CDR1 KGHSH, CDR2 LQKENI. This CDR3 is CASSPKMVSDYEQYF. The DNA for the CDR3 is TGTGCCAGCTCGCCCAAGATGGTATCGGACTACGAGCAGTACTTC.

With regard to this clonotype: One end of the junction varies from germline; a read error may be responsible. V usage is TRBV5-1 and J usage is TRBJ2-4; D gene unclear. The J call may be incorrect, as the DNA end agrees better with TRBJ2-7. The CDR3 covers 15 residues. Germline-derived CDR1 and CDR2 are SGHRS and YFSETQ. The CDR3 spells CAGSLGTGLTYEQYF. In DNA form, the CDR3 reads TGCGCCGGCAGCTTAGGAACTGGCCTAACCTACGAGCAGTACTTC.

Note on this clonotype: The junction and the germline gene differ at one end; a read error may be behind it. The V call is TRBV9, the J call TRBJ2-3; 10 bases are shared with TRBD2. The CDR3 consists of 16 residues. The germline V gene has CDR1 SGDLS and CDR2 YYNGEE. The CDR3 DNA follows: TGTGCCAACAGCGAGCGGGGGGGGCAGATCACAGATACGCAGTATTTT. Translation: CANSERGGQITDTQYF.